The 23 T cell receptor beta chains presented below share a single source sample, sequenced in a study of blood T cell repertoires in COVID-19. Sequencing used immunoSEQ multiplex PCR; TCRdb keeps in-frame clones, though not all of them. The table records about 290,000 clones, 75% to 90% of them present only once. What was sequenced was peripheral blood. The receptor set was obtained from a young woman with active or convalescent COVID-19.

This chain links TRBV4-1 with TRBJ2-3, with 11 bases matching TRBD2. Trimming removed 0 bases from V and 3 bases from J; junction bases left unmatched: 5. This CDR3 has 17 amino acids. Germline CDR1 and CDR2: MGHRA and YSYEKL. DNA of the CDR3: TGCGCCAGCAGCCAAGAGGTAGCGGGGGGGCTAACAGATACGCAGTATTTT. Encoded protein: CASSQEVAGGLTDTQYF.

The chain couples TRBV29-1 to TRBJ1-1; 8 bases are a match to TRBD1. V was pared by 1 base and J by 1 base, with 2 bases of the junction left unmatched. Germline CDR1 reads SQVTM; CDR2 reads ANQGSEA. The CDR3 has 14 residues. The CDR3 loop is CSVEAGGANTEAFF. The CDR3 DNA sequence: TGCAGCGTTGAAGCAGGGGGCGCGAACACTGAAGCTTTCTTT.

The chain joins TRBV7-2 to TRBJ1-2; D is uncertain. This CDR3 has 13 amino acids. V was trimmed by 4 bases and J by 4 bases, leaving 10 bases between them. Germline V gene sequence: CDR1 SGHTA, CDR2 FQGNSA. CDR3 region: CASSYAGPYGYTF. DNA of the CDR3: TGTGCCAGCAGCTACGCTGGGCCCTATGGCTACACCTTC.

The chain uses TRBV11-2 and TRBJ1-5, with a tentative D call TRBD1 (5 bases). This CDR3 has 11 residues. Germline V lookup: CDR1 SGHAT, CDR2 FQNNGV. V was clipped by 10 bases and J by 8 bases, with 12 bases between them. CDR3 nucleotides: TGTGCCACTGACCTAGGGGAGCCCCAGCATTTT. Its protein is CATDLGEPQHF.

This sequence joins TRBV18 and TRBJ2-1; 8 bases agree with TRBD2. CDR3 size: 15 residues. The germline V gene has CDR1 KGHSH and CDR2 LQKENI. J was trimmed by 6 bases and V by 3 bases; bases with no gene match: 7. Here the CDR3 reads CASSPSSSGGNEQFF. CDR3 in DNA: TGTGCCAGCTCACCGAGTTCAAGCGGGGGCAATGAGCAGTTCTTC.

This chain joins TRBV5-5 and TRBJ2-1, with 7 positions matching TRBD1. Germline CDR1 SGHKS, CDR2 YYEKEE (reference sequence). V trimming: 5 bases; J trimming: 6 bases; junction bases outside the gene matches: 8. The CDR3 contains 14 residues. CDR3 region: CASRGFDRANEQFF. DNA for the CDR3: TGTGCCAGCAGGGGTTTCGACAGGGCCAATGAGCAGTTCTTC.

The chain carries TRBV7-9 and TRBJ2-1, with 10 bases aligning to TRBD2. Germline V lookup: CDR1 SEHNR, CDR2 FQNEAQ (reference sequence). V lost 2 bases to trimming and J lost 5 bases; unmatched junction nucleotides: 3. This CDR3 contains 15 residues. CDR3 sequence (DNA): TGTGCCAGCAGCTTACTCCTAGCGGGGGACAATGAGCAGTTCTTC. Translated, it gives CASSLLLAGDNEQFF. Using reference TRBV7-9 and TRBJ2-1 for the parts outside the CDR3, the full variable domain is DTGVSQNPRHKITKRGQNVTFRCDPISEHNRLYWYRQTLGQGPEFLTYFQNEAQLEKSRLLSDRFSAERPKGSFSTLEIQRTEQGDSAMYLCASSLLLAGDNEQFFGPGTRLTVL.

The CDR3 DNA follows: TGCGCCAGCAGCCGAAATGCAGGGGGCGCGGTAGGTGGCTACACCTTC. Its translation: CASSRNAGGAVGGYTF. The chain joins TRBV4-3 to TRBJ1-2; 8 nucleotides line up with TRBD1. V shed 4 bases and J 7 bases; nucleotides not matched to a gene: 14. The CDR3 spans 16 residues. Germline loops: CDR1 LGHNA, CDR2 YSLEER.

The rearrangement uses TRBV10-3 and TRBJ2-5, with D possibly matching TRBD1 (5 bases). Germline CDR1 is ENHRY and CDR2 is SYGVKD. V lost 8 bases and J lost 2, with 12 bases in between. The CDR3 length is 13 residues. CDR3: CAISRTPQETQYF. The CDR3 DNA follows: TGTGCCATCTCACGGACACCGCAAGAGACCCAGTACTTC.

The chain employs TRBV7-9 and TRBJ1-1; no clear D gene. Trimming pared 6 bases from V and 1 base from J, leaving 18 bases between. There are 16 residues in the CDR3. Germline assignment: CDR1 SEHNR and CDR2 FQNEAQ (reference sequence). The CDR3 loop is CASSFLIITGNTEAFF. The CDR3 nucleotides read TGTGCCAGCAGTTTCCTCATTATCACGGGGAACACTGAAGCTTTCTTT.

This chain connects TRBV6-5 to TRBJ1-4; 7 bases fit TRBD1. CDR1 is MNHEY, CDR2 SVGAGI, per germline. The CDR3 contains 14 residues. The V segment lost 8 bases and the J segment 7 bases; nucleotides outside the gene matches: 10. CDR3: CASRRQGRVEKLFF. The CDR3 DNA follows: TGTGCCAGCCGCAGACAGGGACGGGTTGAAAAACTGTTTTTT.

In DNA form, the CDR3 reads TGTGCCAGCAGCCCCCGAGGGCAGAGATTCCGTATTCGAAACACCATATATTTT. It translates to CASSPRGQRFRIRNTIYF. The V call is TRBV5-4, the J call TRBJ1-3; D uncertain. V gave up 4 bases and J gave up 5 bases, with 25 bases separating them. Germline loops: CDR1 SGHNT, CDR2 YYREEE (reference sequence). The CDR3 loop spans 18 amino acids.

The chain joins TRBV7-2 to TRBJ1-5; D is possibly TRBD1 (5 bases). CDR1 SGHTA and CDR2 FQGNSA come from the germline V gene. Trimming left V 5 bases short and J 4 bases short, with 9 bases between. The CDR3 totals 13 residues. CDR3 amino acids: CASSPGKNQPQHF. CDR3 DNA sequence: TGTGCCAGCAGCCCAGGGAAAAATCAGCCCCAGCATTTT.

A single count supports this clone. V is TRBV15 and J is TRBJ1-1; D is ambiguous. V lost 1 base, J lost 0 bases, and 6 bases lay in between. The CDR3 runs to 14 residues. The germline V gene encodes CDR1 LNHNV and CDR2 YYDKDF (reference sequence). Written as DNA, the CDR3 is TGTGCCACCAGCAGAGCCGAGATGAACACTGAAGCTTTCTTT. Amino acid sequence: CATSRAEMNTEAFF.

The genes are TRBV2 and TRBJ1-2, with a weak D call TRBD1 (6 bases). The CDR3 has 13 amino acids. V was shortened by 4 bases and J by 4 bases, with 10 bases between the two germline ends. The germline CDR1 and CDR2 sequences are SNHLY and FYNNEI. For the CDR3, the DNA is TGTGCCAGCAGTGGTACAGGGTTCTATGGCTACACCTTC. It yields the protein CASSGTGFYGYTF.

The chain combines TRBV11-3 with TRBJ2-5; the D gene is possibly TRBD2 (7 bases). CDR3 length: 15 amino acids. Looked up from germline, CDR1 is SGHNT and CDR2 is YENEEA. Trimming removed 2 bases from V and 5 bases from J, with 15 bases in between. The CDR3 reads CASSLRGGALETQYF. The CDR3 coding sequence is TGTGCCAGCAGCTTAAGAGGGGGGGCCCTGGAGACCCAGTACTTC. The full variable domain, with the rest looked up from reference TRBV11-3 and TRBJ2-5, is EAGVVQSPRYKIIEKKQPVAFWCNPISGHNTLYWYLQNLGQGPELLIRYENEEAVDDSQLPKDRFSAERLKGVDSTLKIQPAELGDSAVYLCASSLRGGALETQYFGPGTRLLVL.

This sequence joins TRBV27 and TRBJ1-3, with D possibly matching TRBD1 (6 bases). CDR3 size: 17 residues. Between the trimmed V and J ends, which lost 6 bases and 4 bases, there was a span of 22 bases. Germline CDR1 MNHEY, CDR2 SMNVEV (reference sequence). The CDR3 reads CASSYPPFGGAGNTIYF. The CDR3 bases are TGTGCCAGCAGCTACCCCCCGTTCGGGGGGGCCGGAAACACCATATATTTT.

CDR3 region: CASSGPGTAGGYTF. The CDR3 DNA reads as TGTGCCAGCAGTGGCCCCGGGACAGCTGGCGGCTACACCTTC. The chain links TRBV6-4 to TRBJ1-2, with 7 positions matching TRBD1. The CDR3 totals 14 residues. After removal of 4 bases from V and 8 bases from J, the junction contained 10 bases not matched to a gene. Germline V gives CDR1 MRHNA, CDR2 SNTAGT.

This rearrangement joins TRBV6-5 to TRBJ2-2; D is possibly TRBD2 (6 bases). V was shortened by 6 bases and J by 4 bases, with 15 bases between the two germline ends. The CDR3 runs to 15 residues. Germline loops: CDR1 MNHEY, CDR2 SVGAGI. The CDR3 DNA sequence: TGTGCCAGCAGGTGGGGAGCGGGCGGCACCGGGGAGCTGTTTTTT. Translating it yields CASRWGAGGTGELFF.

This rearrangement joins TRBV10-3 to TRBJ2-3; possibly TRBD2 for D (5 bases). The V and J ends lost 8 bases and 2 bases respectively, with 14 bases between them. CDR1 and CDR2 from the germline V gene are ENHRY and SYGVKD. The length of the CDR3 is 14 residues. The CDR3, as DNA: TGTGCCATCCGGGGTAGGTCCTCCACAGATACGCAGTATTTT. This gives the protein CAIRGRSSTDTQYF.

The chain links TRBV5-1 to TRBJ2-1; 13 bases fit TRBD2. The CDR3 loop spans 18 amino acids. Germline values: CDR1 SGHRS, CDR2 YFSETQ. The V and J ends lost 4 bases and 4 bases, in that order; junction bases with no gene match: 11. The CDR3 is CASSPSTSGGASYNEQFF. The CDR3 DNA follows: TGCGCCAGCAGCCCGTCAACTAGCGGGGGGGCTTCATACAATGAGCAGTTCTTC. Complete variable domain (other parts from reference TRBV5-1 and TRBJ2-1): KAGVTQTPRYLIKTRGQQVTLSCSPISGHRSVSWYQQTPGQGLQFLFEYFSETQRNKGNFPGRFSGRQFSNSRSEMNVSTLELGDSALYLCASSPSTSGGASYNEQFFGPGTRLTVL.

The rearrangement uses TRBV28 and TRBJ1-5; TRBD1 agrees at 10 bases. CDR1 and CDR2 from the germline V gene are MDHEN and SYDVKM. The CDR3 has 21 amino acids. The V segment lost 5 bases and the J segment 6 bases; nucleotides outside the gene matches: 25. CDR3 DNA: TGTGCCAGCAGTCTTCTTTACCTTTTACTGTCCGACAGGGGGCATGGTCAGCCCCAGCATTTT. Translation: CASSLLYLLLSDRGHGQPQHF.

This sequence joins TRBV29-1 and TRBJ1-2; 7 bases match TRBD1. Losses at the gene ends were 7 bases for V and 5 bases for J; bases not matched to a gene: 10. Germline lookup yields CDR1 SQVTM and CDR2 ANQGSEA. The CDR3 has 13 residues. The CDR3, as DNA: TGCAGCGCCTATCGAGGGGGCGGTTATGGCTACACCTTC. Amino acid sequence: CSAYRGGGYGYTF. The full variable domain, with the rest looked up from reference TRBV29-1 and TRBJ1-2, is SAVISQKPSRDICQRGTSLTIQCQVDSQVTMMFWYRQQPGQSLTLIATANQGSEATYESGFVIDKFPISRPNLTFSTLTVSNMSPEDSSIYLCSAYRGGGYGYTFGSGTRLTVV.